Here is one TCR beta chain with its context. Its antigen is unidentified. A read error may produce the germline difference seen at one junction end. This entry is derived from a study of post-analysis software for immune sequencing data. Whole-study results and caveats: Analysis by F measure revealed that same-batch samples clustered strongly together. Relative to controls, patients had about five TRBV segments at higher frequency, with TRBV5-6, TRBV5-1 and TRBV20-1 among these.

Unique molecular identifiers had been added to the TCR beta cDNA libraries. Using its own MiXCR run on the PCR reads, TCRdb lists one record per CDR3 protein. The table shows fewer than 850,000 distinct CDR3 sequences, with 25% to 30% occurring only once. The CDR3 contains 14 residues. From germline, CDR1 is SGHRS and CDR2 YFSETQ. Sample: blood. The TCR was taken from a girl between 10 and 17 years old with multiple sclerosis. The rearrangement links TRBV5-1 to TRBJ2-7, with a possible D match to TRBD1 (5 bases). DNA for the CDR3: TGCGCCAGCAGCTTGGAAACAGGCTACTACGGGCAGTACTTC. It is translated as CASSLETGYYGQYF.